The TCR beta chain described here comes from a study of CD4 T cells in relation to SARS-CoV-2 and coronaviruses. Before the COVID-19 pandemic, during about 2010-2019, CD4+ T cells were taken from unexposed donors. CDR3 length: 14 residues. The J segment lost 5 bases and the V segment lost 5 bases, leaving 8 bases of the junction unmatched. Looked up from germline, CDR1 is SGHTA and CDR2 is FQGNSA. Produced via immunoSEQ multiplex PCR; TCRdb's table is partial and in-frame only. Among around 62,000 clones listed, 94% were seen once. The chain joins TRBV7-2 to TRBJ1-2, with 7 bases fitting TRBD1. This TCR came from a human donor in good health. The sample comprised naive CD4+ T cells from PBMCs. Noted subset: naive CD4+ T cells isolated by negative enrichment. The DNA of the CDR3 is TGTGCCAGCAGCCGGGATGACAGGGCTTATGGCTACACCTTC. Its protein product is CASSRDDRAYGYTF.